This T cell receptor beta chain was identified in a study of cytomegalovirus exposure and HLA in healthy donors. Assay used: immunoSEQ multiplex PCR; TCRdb lists only in-frame clones, some missing. This table has 130,000 to 150,000 clones, 89% appearing once. The source is a woman aged 18-30 years in good health and CMV-seropositive. Sequencing input: PBMCs.

The CDR3: CASRAQGTTTQQFF. The DNA of the CDR3 is TGTGCCAGTAGGGCACAGGGCACCACCACCCAGCAGTTCTTC. The chain carries TRBV19 and TRBJ2-1; D may be TRBD1 (6 bases). CDR1 and CDR2 (germline): LNHDA, SQIVND (reference sequence). V lost 6 bases and J lost 11, with 20 bases in between. CDR3 length equals 14 residues.